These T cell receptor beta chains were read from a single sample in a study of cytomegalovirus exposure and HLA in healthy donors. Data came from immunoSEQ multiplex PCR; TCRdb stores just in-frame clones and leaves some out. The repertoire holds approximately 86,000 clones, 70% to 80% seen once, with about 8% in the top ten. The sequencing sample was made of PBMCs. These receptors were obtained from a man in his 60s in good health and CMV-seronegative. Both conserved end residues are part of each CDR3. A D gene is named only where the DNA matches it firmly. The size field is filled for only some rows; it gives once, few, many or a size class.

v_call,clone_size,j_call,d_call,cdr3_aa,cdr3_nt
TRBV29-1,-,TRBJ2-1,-,CSVHKTGYNEQFF,TGCAGCGTTCACAAGACTGGTTACAATGAGCAGTTCTTC
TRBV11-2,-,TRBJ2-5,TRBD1,CASSFRDRASEETQYF,TGTGCCAGCAGCTTCCGGGACAGGGCTAGTGAGGAGACCCAGTACTTC
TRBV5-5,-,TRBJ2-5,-,CASSRGHQETQYF,TGTGCCAGCAGCCGGGGACATCAAGAGACCCAGTACTTC
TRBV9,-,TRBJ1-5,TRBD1,CASSVVLANLDRGFSNQPQHF,TGTGCCAGCAGCGTAGTGCTAGCGAACCTGGACAGGGGCTTTAGCAATCAGCCCCAGCATTTT
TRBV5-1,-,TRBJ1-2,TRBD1,CASSLGPGGYGYTF,TGCGCCAGCAGCTTGGGGCCAGGGGGCTATGGCTACACCTTC
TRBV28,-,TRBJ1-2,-,CASSSPPGGVDGYTF,TGTGCCAGCAGTTCCCCCCCGGGGGGCGTGGATGGCTACACCTTC
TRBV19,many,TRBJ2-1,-,CASSFQNEQFF,TGTGCCAGTAGTTTTCAGAATGAGCAGTTCTTC
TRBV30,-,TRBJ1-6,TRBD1,CACGTGYNSPLHF,TGTGCCTGCGGGACAGGGTATAATTCACCCCTCCACTTT
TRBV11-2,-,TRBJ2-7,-,CASSSSWGETRPEQYF,TGTGCCAGCAGCTCCTCATGGGGGGAGACGCGCCCGGAGCAGTACTTC
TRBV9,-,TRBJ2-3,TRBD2,CASSETSGLDTQYF,TGTGCCAGCAGCGAGACTAGCGGGTTAGATACGCAGTATTTT
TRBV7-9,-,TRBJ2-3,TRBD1,CASSGTGDYLYTDTQYF,TGTGCCAGCAGCGGCACAGGGGATTATCTTTACACAGATACGCAGTATTTT
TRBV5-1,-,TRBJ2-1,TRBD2,CASSLAVSNSGVNEQFF,TGCGCCAGCAGCTTGGCCGTGTCGAATAGCGGGGTCAATGAGCAGTTCTTC
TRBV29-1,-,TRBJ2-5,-,CSVEDQRQTQYF,TGCAGCGTTGAAGATCAGAGGCAGACCCAGTACTTC
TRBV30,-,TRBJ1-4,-,CAWSVTDTLATNEKLFF,TGTGCCTGGAGTGTAACAGACACCCTCGCAACTAATGAAAAACTGTTTTTT
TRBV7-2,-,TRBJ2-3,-,CASSSRTSGSDTQYF,TGTGCCAGCAGCTCCCGGACCAGCGGGTCAGATACGCAGTATTTT
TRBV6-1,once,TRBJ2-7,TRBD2,CASRGMGSGGYEQYF,TGTGCCAGCAGGGGGATGGGGAGCGGGGGTTACGAGCAGTACTTC
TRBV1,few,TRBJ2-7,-,CTSSQESHVTSGAASSYEQYF,TGCACCAGCAGCCAAGAATCCCACGTGACTAGCGGAGCCGCGAGCTCCTACGAGCAGTACTTC
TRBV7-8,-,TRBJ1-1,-,CASSLGGKVAFF,TGTGCCAGCAGCTTAGGAGGGAAGGTAGCTTTCTTT
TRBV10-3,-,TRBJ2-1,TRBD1,CAISESWTGVRNEQFF,TGTGCCATCAGTGAGTCCTGGACAGGGGTGAGGAATGAGCAGTTCTTC
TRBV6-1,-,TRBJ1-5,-,CASSEAPGGQPQHF,TGTGCCAGCAGCGAAGCGCCAGGTGGACAGCCCCAGCATTTT
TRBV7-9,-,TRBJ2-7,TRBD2,CASTRPQGEGLYEQYF,TGTGCCAGTACCCGTCCCCAAGGGGAGGGCCTCTACGAGCAGTACTTC
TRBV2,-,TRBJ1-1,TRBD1,CASSGTGLTEAFF,TGTGCCAGCTCGGGGACAGGGCTAACTGAAGCTTTCTTT
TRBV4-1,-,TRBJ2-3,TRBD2,CASSPGTSGTQDTQYF,TGCGCCAGCAGCCCCGGGACTAGCGGGACTCAAGATACGCAGTATTTT
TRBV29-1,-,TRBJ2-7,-,CSVAPHRDSYEQYF,TGCAGCGTTGCCCCCCACAGGGATTCCTACGAGCAGTACTTT
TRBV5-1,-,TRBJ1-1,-,CASSLDNQGEAFF,TGCGCCAGCAGCTTGGATAACCAGGGAGAAGCTTTCTTT